What follows are 23 T cell receptor beta chains derived from one specimen sequenced in a study of T cells in women clearing cervical HPV infection. Some clones are missing from TCRdb's copy, which holds only in-frame ones; the method was immunoSEQ multiplex PCR. The table lists about 16,000 clones. Sample: blood buffy coat. These receptors came from a woman between 18 and 70 years old with a cervical HPV16 infection that either progressed to CIN3+ or cleared (not recorded which).

About this clone: The CDR3 is cut off 3 residues early in the read; its end comes from the germline J gene. The chain is built from TRBV4-2 and TRBJ2-3, with D tentatively TRBD2 (5 bases). CDR1 LGHNA and CDR2 YNFKEQ come from the germline V gene. This CDR3 has 14 amino acids. V dropped 4 bases and J dropped 4 bases, with 12 bases sitting between them. CDR3 bases read: TGTGCCAGCAGCCCTGGTCTAGCAGCAGATACG. Protein sequence: CASSPGLAADT. The CDR3, in full, reads CASSPGLAADTQYF.

As for this clone: The CDR3 end is not reached by the read, which stops 3 residues before it; the germline J gene fills it in. The chain uses TRBV18 and TRBJ2-5, with D possibly TRBD2 on 6 matching bases. The CDR3 is 14 residues long. V was cut by 2 bases and J by 1 base, with 8 bases left in between. Germline CDR1 is KGHSH and CDR2 is LQKENI. CDR3 sequence: CASSPELAQETQYF. CDR3 DNA, as far as it was read: TGTGCCAGCTCACCAGAACTAGCCCAAGAGACC.

On this clone: The read terminates 3 residues ahead of where the CDR3 ends, so the germline J gene completes it. This chain uses TRBV24-1 with TRBJ2-5, with 9 bases that match TRBD1. V shed 3 bases and J 5 bases; nucleotides not matched to a gene: 3. The CDR3 has 14 residues. CDR1 and CDR2 (germline): KGHDR, SFDVKD. The CDR3 spells CATSDNRGLETQYF. Incomplete CDR3 DNA: TGTGCCACCAGTGATAACAGGGGGCTGGAGACC.

Comments on this clone: Read data end 3 residues before the CDR3 end; the end is taken from the germline J gene. V usage is TRBV4-2 and J usage is TRBJ1-2; 11 bases align to TRBD1. CDR3 length: 17 amino acids. J lost 3 bases, V lost 4 bases, and 10 bases had no gene match. The germline V gene has CDR1 LGHNA and CDR2 YNFKEQ. The DNA read from the CDR3 is TGTGCCAGCAGCCTCCGGACAGGGGGCCTATTTGACTATGGC. It encodes CASSLRTGGLFDYG. The entire CDR3 sequence reads CASSLRTGGLFDYGYTF.

Concerning this clone: Read coverage stops 3 residues before the CDR3 terminus; the germline J gene supplies the remainder. The V gene is TRBV19, the J gene TRBJ2-7, with D perhaps matching TRBD1 (6 bases). Trimming shortened V by 6 bases and J by 4 bases, and 22 bases separated the two germline ends. CDR1 and CDR2 from the germline V gene are LNHDA and SQIVND (reference sequence). The CDR3 loop spans 16 amino acids. CDR3 residues: CASSPTTGTRLYEQYF. CDR3 DNA (partial): TGTGCCAGTAGCCCGACGACAGGAACAAGATTGTACGAG.

On this clone: The read ends 3 residues shy of where the CDR3 ends; the end is completed using the germline J gene. The gene calls are TRBV12-3 or TRBV12-4 and TRBJ2-1, with 7 positions matching TRBD2. With V trimmed by 8 bases and J by 4 bases, 2 bases remained unmatched. The CDR3 is 12 residues long. The CDR3 region is CASGDYYNEQFF. The CDR3 bases that were read are TGTGCCAGCGGGGACTATTACAATGAG.

Turning to this clone: The read falls 3 residues short of the CDR3 end, and the missing part is taken from the germline J gene. The chain joins TRBV28 to TRBJ2-3, with 9 bases that match TRBD1. V lost 10 bases and J lost 2; bases outside the gene matches: 4. CDR1 MDHEN and CDR2 SYDVKM come from the germline V gene. This CDR3 contains 13 residues. The DNA read from the CDR3 is TGTGCCAACCGGGACAGGGTCACAGATACG. This gives the protein CANRDRVTDT. The full-length CDR3 reads as CANRDRVTDTQYF.

On this clone itself: The read ends 3 residues shy of where the CDR3 ends; the end is completed using the germline J gene. The chain employs TRBV6-1 and TRBJ2-2, with 8 bases lining up with TRBD1. The CDR3 contains 15 residues. V dropped 3 bases and J dropped 4; count of bases not matched to a gene: 4. Germline V gives CDR1 MNHNS, CDR2 SASEGT. The sequenced part of the CDR3 DNA is TGTGCCAGCAGTGACGAGGACAGGGTCACCGGGGAG. Protein sequence: CASSDEDRVTGE. The entire CDR3 protein is CASSDEDRVTGELFF.

Incomplete CDR3 DNA: TGTGCCAGCAGTTACGGCGGGGTTCAGGGC. It specifies CASSYGGVQG. The whole CDR3 sequence reads CASSYGGVQGYTF. The chain recombines TRBV6-2 or TRBV6-3 with TRBJ1-2; D call uncertain. The read halts 3 residues ahead of the CDR3 end, with the missing end drawn from the germline J gene. From germline, CDR1 is MNHEY and CDR2 SVGEGT. This CDR3 has 13 residues.

With regard to this clone: The sequence runs out 3 residues before the end of the CDR3; the remainder is reconstructed from the germline J gene. The chain is built from TRBV19 and TRBJ2-2; D call uncertain. This CDR3 contains 16 residues. Germline V gives CDR1 LNHDA, CDR2 SQIVND (reference sequence). V dropped 7 bases and J dropped 0 bases, with 15 bases sitting between them. CDR3 region: CASTLSELTNTGELFF. CDR3 bases read: TGTGCCAGTACTCTGAGTGAACTGACGAACACCGGGGAG.

A remark on this clone: The CDR3 end lies 3 residues beyond the end of the read and is filled in from the germline J gene. The chain carries TRBV7-3 and TRBJ2-2; 10 nucleotides line up with TRBD1. Germline V gene sequence: CDR1 SGHTA, CDR2 FQGTGA. V was pared by 8 bases and J by 0 bases, with 0 bases of the junction left unmatched. This CDR3 is built from 14 residues. CDR3: CASGTGANTGELFF. The part of the CDR3 DNA that was read is TGTGCCAGCGGGACAGGGGCGAACACCGGGGAG. Based on the CDR3 plus reference TRBV7-3 and TRBJ2-2, the full variable domain is GAGVSQTPSNKVTEKGKYVELRCDPISGHTALYWYRQSLGQGPEFLIYFQGTGAADDSGLPNDRFFAVRPEGSVSTLKIQRTERGDSAVYLCASGTGANTGELFFGEGSRLTVL.

In regard to this clone: The read ends 3 residues shy of where the CDR3 ends; the end is completed using the germline J gene. The chain couples TRBV19 to TRBJ2-7, with D perhaps matching TRBD1 (7 bases). The germline V gene has CDR1 LNHDA and CDR2 SQIVND (reference sequence). The germline V and J ends were trimmed by 3 bases and 3 bases, with 12 bases remaining between them. The CDR3 totals 14 residues. CDR3 amino acids: CASSMSGGGYEQYF. The sequenced part of the CDR3 DNA is TGTGCCAGTAGTATGTCAGGGGGAGGCTACGAG.

Concerning this clone: The CDR3 end is not reached by the read, which stops 3 residues before it; the germline J gene fills it in. V is TRBV12-3 or TRBV12-4 and J is TRBJ1-2, with D possibly TRBD1 on 6 matching bases. Trimming took off 5 bases at V and 0 bases at J, with 16 bases between the two ends. The CDR3 is 16 residues long. This chain's CDR3 is CASSLSGQPANYGYTF. The sequenced CDR3 bases are TGTGCCAGCAGTCTCTCTGGACAGCCAGCTAACTATGGC.

On this clone itself: The CDR3 end is not reached by the read, which stops 3 residues before it; the germline J gene fills it in. J is TRBJ1-4 and V is TRBV6-2 or TRBV6-3; TRBD1 agrees at 9 bases. Trimming took 7 bases from V and 7 from J; bases not matched to a gene: 10. This CDR3 is 15 amino acids long. The germline CDR1 and CDR2 sequences are MNHEY and SVGEGT. CDR3 residues: CASTTSGTGFEKLFF. CDR3 DNA (partial): TGTGCCAGCACCACGTCCGGGACAGGGTTTGAAAAA.

As to this clone: The read ends 3 residues before the CDR3 terminus; that terminus is restored from the germline J gene. The gene calls are TRBV2 and TRBJ2-4; D gene uncertain. The germline V and J ends were trimmed by 2 bases and 0 bases, with 20 bases remaining between them. The CDR3 is 19 amino acids. CDR1 is SNHLY and CDR2 is FYNNEI in the germline V gene. CDR3 sequence reads: CASSEIVWATSLAKNIQYF. CDR3 bases read: TGTGCCAGCAGTGAAATTGTTTGGGCTACAAGTCTAGCCAAAAACATT.

Concerning this clone itself: The read halts 3 residues ahead of the CDR3 end, with the missing end drawn from the germline J gene. This sequence joins TRBV2 and TRBJ1-5, with TRBD1 as a possible D gene (5 bases). This CDR3 has 13 residues. Germline assignment: CDR1 SNHLY and CDR2 FYNNEI. V lost 7 bases and J 6 bases, leaving 13 bases between the germline ends. The part of the CDR3 DNA that was read is TGTGCCAGCAAGTCGGGACTCCCTCAGCCC. This codes for CASKSGLPQP. From start to end, the CDR3 is CASKSGLPQPQHF.

Details on this clone: The read stops 3 residues short of the end of the CDR3; the missing end is completed from the germline J gene. The V and J genes are TRBV19 and TRBJ1-6, with D possibly being TRBD1 (6 bases). The length of the CDR3 is 13 residues. Germline CDR1 and CDR2: LNHDA and SQIVND (reference sequence). CDR3 residues: CATNEGDTASLHF. Partial CDR3 DNA: TGTGCCACAAACGAGGGGGACACCGCATCC.

Comments on this clone: The CDR3 is cut off 3 residues early in the read; its end comes from the germline J gene. This rearrangement joins TRBV11-2 to TRBJ1-4; 9 positions match TRBD1. CDR3 length: 13 amino acids. Germline V gene sequence: CDR1 SGHAT, CDR2 FQNNGV. Trimming cost V 4 bases and J 6 bases; bases outside gene matches: 0. Incomplete CDR3 DNA: TGTGCCAGCAGCTGGGACAGGGATGAAAAA. Its protein product is CASSWDRDEK. The full CDR3 sequence reads CASSWDRDEKLFF.

Remarks on this clone: The read stops 3 residues short of the end of the CDR3; the missing end is completed from the germline J gene. J is TRBJ2-7 and V is TRBV7-3; 8 bases are a match to TRBD2. Germline CDR1 is SGHTA and CDR2 is FQGTGA. This CDR3 has 14 amino acids. Trimming took 2 bases from V and 3 from J; bases not matched to a gene: 3. The DNA read from the CDR3 is TGTGCCAGCAGCTTAGCGGGGGGCGACTACGAG. As protein: CASSLAGGDYE. The whole CDR3 sequence is CASSLAGGDYEQYF.

Turning to this clone: The read halts 3 residues ahead of the CDR3 end, with the missing end drawn from the germline J gene. The genes are TRBV6-2 or TRBV6-3 and TRBJ1-5, with D possibly matching TRBD1 (5 bases). The germline V gene encodes CDR1 MNHEY and CDR2 SVGEGT. This CDR3 region has 14 residues. V was pared by 7 bases and J by 1 base, with 11 bases between. The sequenced part of the CDR3 DNA is TGTGCCAGCACCCAGGGATTGAGCAATCAGCCC. Encoded protein: CASTQGLSNQP. The whole CDR3 is CASTQGLSNQPQHF.

Concerning this clone itself: The CDR3 end falls 3 residues outside the read, so it is completed with the germline J gene. The chain carries TRBV20-1 and TRBJ2-3; 11 positions agree with TRBD2. This CDR3 contains 15 residues. The J segment lost 2 bases and the V segment lost 6 bases, leaving 7 bases of the junction unmatched. From germline, CDR1 is DFQATT and CDR2 SNEGSKA (reference sequence). The covered CDR3 bases are TGCAGTGCCCGACGACTAGCGGGATTCACAGATACG. Residues: CSARRLAGFTDT. The whole CDR3 protein is CSARRLAGFTDTQYF.

Remarks on this clone: The CDR3 end falls 3 residues outside the read, so it is completed with the germline J gene. The rearrangement uses TRBV10-2 and TRBJ1-2, with D perhaps TRBD1 (5 bases). V lost 2 bases and J lost 2, with 15 bases in between. CDR1 and CDR2 from the germline V gene are WSHSY and SAAADI. The CDR3 length is 16 residues. Partial CDR3 DNA: TGCGCCAGCAGTGAGGACGCTGGCAGGGCCAACTATGGC. As protein: CASSEDAGRANYG. The entire CDR3 protein reads CASSEDAGRANYGYTF.

On this clone: The missing CDR3 end, 3 residues past where the read stops, is filled in from the germline J gene. The chain combines TRBV2 with TRBJ1-4; D unresolved. The CDR3 extends over 15 amino acids. Trimming pared 0 bases from V and 3 bases from J, leaving 8 bases between. Germline CDR1 and CDR2: SNHLY and FYNNEI. The CDR3 DNA, read in part, is TGTGCCAGCAGTGAAGCCCCAGTGGCTAATGAAAAA. This encodes CASSEAPVANEK. The entire CDR3 protein reads CASSEAPVANEKLFF. Based on the CDR3 plus reference TRBV2 and TRBJ1-4, the full variable domain is EPEVTQTPSHQVTQMGQEVILRCVPISNHLYFYWYRQILGQKVEFLVSFYNNEISEKSEIFDDQFSVERPDGSNFTLKIRSTKLEDSAMYFCASSEAPVANEKLFFGSGTQLSVL.